Each of the 24 T cell receptor beta chains below was sequenced from the same sample in a study of long-term antiretroviral therapy in people with HIV. Researchers report immunoSEQ v3.0 was run at survey level. Sequencing was performed with immunoSEQ multiplex PCR; in TCRdb, only in-frame clones are kept and a portion is missing. This sample has under 35,000 clones, with approximately 95% found just once. Here the sequenced sample was unsorted PBMCs, taken approximately 5 years after starting antiretroviral therapy. All receptors derive from a woman in her 50s with HIV.

This chain connects TRBV19 to TRBJ2-5; D might be TRBD1 or TRBD2, each matching 5 bases. The CDR3 is 15 amino acids. V lost 3 bases and J 5 bases, leaving 16 bases between the germline ends. Germline V lookup: CDR1 LNHDA, CDR2 SQIVND (reference sequence). The CDR3 reads CASSIRGPSTETQYF. CDR3 in DNA: TGTGCCAGTAGTATCCGGGGCCCGAGTACGGAGACCCAGTACTTC.

The J gene is TRBJ1-6, the V gene TRBV7-2; the D gene is possibly TRBD1 (6 bases). The CDR3 consists of 15 residues. The germline V gene has CDR1 SGHTA and CDR2 FQGNSA. V lost 4 bases and J 7 bases, leaving 14 bases between the germline ends. The CDR3 is CASSSGQPGNSPLHF. The CDR3 nucleotides are TGTGCCAGCAGCTCCGGACAGCCGGGGAATTCACCCCTCCACTTT.

This chain connects TRBV15 to TRBJ1-3, with TRBD1 matching 8 bases. Germline CDR1 is LNHNV and CDR2 is YYDKDF (reference sequence). This CDR3 comprises 17 residues. The V segment lost 1 base and the J segment 2 bases; nucleotides outside the gene matches: 7. This chain's CDR3 is CATSRGSGGSTGNTIYF. CDR3 in DNA: TGTGCCACCAGCAGAGGGTCAGGGGGCAGTACTGGAAACACCATATATTTT. Looking up the rest from reference TRBV15 and TRBJ1-3 gives the full variable domain: DAMVIQNPRYQVTQFGKPVTLSCSQTLNHNVMYWYQQKSSQAPKLLFHYYDKDFNNEADTPDNFQSRRPNTSFCFLDIRSPGLGDTAMYLCATSRGSGGSTGNTIYFGEGSWLTVV.

CDR3 region: CASRPTGIQETQYF. The CDR3 coding sequence is TGTGCCAGCAGGCCGACAGGGATCCAAGAGACCCAGTACTTC. The genes are TRBV6-6 and TRBJ2-5; 7 bases are shared with TRBD1. This CDR3 region has 14 residues. The V gene end was trimmed by 6 bases and the J gene end by 1 base; junction bases not matched to a gene: 5. From germline, CDR1 is MNHNY and CDR2 SVGAGI (reference sequence).

The chain joins TRBV27 to TRBJ1-6, with D maybe TRBD1 (5 bases). The germline V gene encodes CDR1 MNHEY and CDR2 SMNVEV (reference sequence). V gave up 6 bases and J gave up 8 bases, with 14 bases separating them. CDR3 length: 14 residues. CDR3 bases: TGTGCCAGCAGCCAGGGAGGGATTTATTCACCCCTCCACTTT. This sequence encodes CASSQGGIYSPLHF.

The chain is built from TRBV18 and TRBJ1-5; maybe TRBD1 (5 bases). Germline-derived CDR1 and CDR2 are KGHSH and LQKENI. The CDR3 is 13 amino acids. The ends were cut back, 4 bases at V and 6 bases at J, with 10 bases in the middle. The CDR3: CASSLKQVQPQHF. As DNA, the CDR3 is TGTGCCAGCTCACTGAAACAGGTTCAGCCCCAGCATTTT.

The chain employs TRBV7-8 and TRBJ1-2, with D possibly TRBD1 on 5 matching bases. V was clipped by 10 bases and J by 8 bases, with 20 bases between them. Germline V gene sequence: CDR1 SGHVS, CDR2 FQNEAQ. The CDR3 runs to 13 residues. The DNA for the CDR3 is TGTGCCACCGCACACGGACACCGGGGCGGCTACACCTTC. This sequence encodes CATAHGHRGGYTF.

The rearrangement joins TRBV14 to TRBJ2-7; D is possibly TRBD1 (5 bases). The germline V and J ends were trimmed by 2 bases and 7 bases, with 21 bases remaining between them. There are 16 residues in the CDR3. Germline CDR1 reads SGHDN; CDR2 reads FVKESK. DNA for the CDR3: TGTGCCAGCAGCCAAAGAGGCGGCAGGGTACGGTCAGAGCAGTACTTC. Its protein product is CASSQRGGRVRSEQYF.

This chain links TRBV5-5 with TRBJ1-2, with D tentatively TRBD1 (5 bases). Germline values: CDR1 SGHKS, CDR2 YYEKEE (reference sequence). This CDR3 has 14 amino acids. V was shortened by 5 bases and J by 4 bases, with 15 bases between the two germline ends. This CDR3 reads CASSPSDSVYGYTF. CDR3 nucleotides: TGTGCCAGCAGTCCATCAGACAGCGTCTATGGCTACACCTTC.

CDR3 loop: CASSTAGTSSYEQYF. As DNA, the CDR3 is TGTGCCAGCAGCACCGCCGGGACTAGCTCCTACGAGCAGTACTTC. The chain joins TRBV5-6 to TRBJ2-7; TRBD2 matches 8 bases. Trimming took 4 bases from V and 0 from J; bases not matched to a gene: 6. The CDR3 covers 15 residues. Germline V lookup: CDR1 SGHDT, CDR2 YYEEEE.

This sequence joins TRBV6-1 and TRBJ1-3, with a tentative D call TRBD1 (5 bases). Germline V gives CDR1 MNHNS, CDR2 SASEGT. This CDR3 is built from 18 residues. V gave up 0 bases and J gave up 0 bases, with 15 bases separating them. This CDR3 reads CASSEAPSGGISGNTIYF. The CDR3 bases are TGTGCCAGCAGTGAAGCGCCCTCGGGGGGGATCTCTGGAAACACCATATATTTT.

The genes are TRBV19 and TRBJ1-5; D unresolved. V was trimmed by 7 bases and J by 0 bases, leaving 13 bases between them. This CDR3 is built from 15 residues. Germline CDR1 reads LNHDA; CDR2 reads SQIVND (reference sequence). The CDR3 nucleotides read TGTGCCAGTACTAGGTCTGGACCTAGCAATCAGCCCCAGCATTTT. Protein sequence: CASTRSGPSNQPQHF.

The chain has TRBV4-3 and TRBJ2-3; the D gene is possibly TRBD2 (6 bases). Germline CDR1 reads LGHNA; CDR2 reads YSLEER. Trimming took 4 bases from V and 0 from J, leaving 17 bases between them. The CDR3 has 17 residues. DNA of the CDR3: TGCGCCAGCAGCCCTGACTGGGACTCATCGAGCACAGATACGCAGTATTTT. Amino acid sequence: CASSPDWDSSSTDTQYF.

The rearrangement links TRBV4-1 to TRBJ1-4; maybe TRBD1 (5 bases). With 3 bases removed from V and 1 base from J, the gap between germline ends came to 15 bases. CDR3 length: 17 amino acids. From germline, CDR1 is MGHRA and CDR2 YSYEKL. The CDR3 DNA follows: TGCGCCAGCAGCCAGATTCCCGTGGGGGTAACTAATGAAAAACTGTTTTTT. Translation: CASSQIPVGVTNEKLFF.

The chain has TRBV5-4 and TRBJ2-5; perhaps TRBD1 as D (6 bases). Germline V gene lookup returns CDR1 SGHNT and CDR2 YYREEE (reference sequence). V lost 4 bases and J lost 1, with 8 bases in between. The CDR3 has 13 residues. The CDR3 protein is CASSRTAQETQYF. The CDR3 DNA sequence: TGTGCCAGCAGCCGGACAGCCCAAGAGACCCAGTACTTC.

The chain recombines TRBV30 with TRBJ2-2; D might be TRBD1 (6 bases). The CDR3 length is 15 residues. V was clipped by 0 bases and J by 6 bases, with 14 bases between them. CDR1 is GTSNPN and CDR2 is SVGIG in the germline V gene (reference sequence). The CDR3 sequence is CAWSVPGAKAGELFF. The CDR3 nucleotides are TGTGCCTGGAGTGTACCAGGGGCTAAGGCCGGGGAGCTGTTTTTT.

The chain combines TRBV28 with TRBJ1-2, with D perhaps TRBD1 (5 bases). This CDR3 spans 13 amino acids. V lost 6 bases and J 0 bases, leaving 8 bases between the germline ends. CDR1 MDHEN and CDR2 SYDVKM come from the germline V gene. The CDR3 sequence is CASRSGPNYGYTF. Written as DNA, the CDR3 is TGTGCCAGCAGATCAGGGCCTAACTATGGCTACACCTTC.

The chain has TRBV2 and TRBJ2-4; 7 bases are shared with TRBD2. Germline V gene lookup returns CDR1 SNHLY and CDR2 FYNNEI. This CDR3 has 20 residues. Losses at the gene ends were 6 bases for V and 0 bases for J; bases not matched to a gene: 20. This chain's CDR3 is CASSPSALALLDEAKNIQYF. The CDR3 DNA is TGTGCCAGCAGCCCTTCGGCACTAGCGCTCCTGGACGAAGCCAAAAACATTCAGTACTTC. Complete variable domain (other parts from reference TRBV2 and TRBJ2-4): EPEVTQTPSHQVTQMGQEVILRCVPISNHLYFYWYRQILGQKVEFLVSFYNNEISEKSEIFDDQFSVERPDGSNFTLKIRSTKLEDSAMYFCASSPSALALLDEAKNIQYFGAGTRLSVL.

This chain joins TRBV6-1 and TRBJ2-7; 7 bases map to TRBD1. V lost 6 bases, J lost 6 bases, and 8 bases stayed unmatched. Germline V gene sequence: CDR1 MNHNS, CDR2 SASEGT. The CDR3 covers 13 residues. The CDR3 sequence: CASRETRQGEQYF. DNA of the CDR3: TGTGCCAGCAGGGAAACCCGACAGGGCGAGCAGTACTTC.

The chain combines TRBV4-1 with TRBJ2-5; unclear D gene. CDR3 length: 16 residues. V lost 4 bases and J lost 3, with 18 bases in between. The germline gives CDR1 MGHRA, CDR2 YSYEKL. The CDR3 region is CASSRRRAGDEETQYF. The CDR3 nucleotides are TGCGCCAGCAGCCGAAGACGGGCTGGCGACGAAGAGACCCAGTACTTC.

This sequence joins TRBV7-9 and TRBJ2-7; tentative D call: TRBD2 (5 bases). Between the trimmed V and J ends, which lost 5 bases and 6 bases, there was a span of 17 bases. This CDR3 is 14 amino acids long. The germline gives CDR1 SEHNR, CDR2 FQNEAQ (reference sequence). The CDR3 region is CASSPSRGRLEQYF. The CDR3 DNA sequence: TGTGCCAGCAGCCCCAGCCGGGGAAGGCTCGAGCAGTACTTC. Variable domain in full (rest from reference TRBV7-9 and TRBJ2-7): DTGVSQNPRHKITKRGQNVTFRCDPISEHNRLYWYRQTLGQGPEFLTYFQNEAQLEKSRLLSDRFSAERPKGSFSTLEIQRTEQGDSAMYLCASSPSRGRLEQYFGPGTRLTVT.

The chain joins TRBV9 to TRBJ2-5; 8 bases align to TRBD2. J lost 5 bases, V lost 3 bases, and 12 bases had no gene match. CDR1 and CDR2 (germline): SGDLS, YYNGEE. CDR3 size: 16 residues. The DNA of the CDR3 is TGTGCCAGCAGCGCCCACCCGAGCGGGGGAAGGGAGACCCAGTACTTC. Protein: CASSAHPSGGRETQYF.

The J gene is TRBJ2-7, the V gene TRBV6-6, with a weak D call TRBD1 (5 bases). V was shortened by 11 bases and J by 0 bases, with 17 bases between the two germline ends. From germline, CDR1 is MNHNY and CDR2 SVGAGI (reference sequence). The CDR3 loop spans 14 amino acids. As DNA, the CDR3 is TGTGCCCTTAGAACAGGCGATAGCTCCTACGAGCAGTACTTC. Its translation is CALRTGDSSYEQYF.

The V gene is TRBV27, the J gene TRBJ2-3; D ambiguous. The CDR3 has 12 residues. Germline V gene data show CDR1 as MNHEY and CDR2 as SMNVEV (reference sequence). The V end lost 4 bases, the J end lost 1 base, and 3 bases lay between the germline ends. The CDR3: CASSSRTDTQYF. As DNA, the CDR3 is TGTGCCAGCAGTTCCCGCACAGATACGCAGTATTTT.